These 19 T cell receptor beta chains were all obtained from the same sample, sequenced in a study of T cell responses to AZD1222 COVID-19 vaccine. Data came from immunoSEQ multiplex PCR; TCRdb stores just in-frame clones and leaves some out. The sample consists of 100,000 to 150,000 clones, 90% to 95% of them appearing once. Sequences were derived from peripheral blood, sampled on day 0 of AZD1222 vaccination. The receptors were sampled from an adult in good health.

This clone was seen more than once but under ten times. This sequence joins TRBV30 and TRBJ1-3; no firm D call. This CDR3 has 13 amino acids. Trimming removed 4 bases from V and 4 bases from J, with 11 bases in between. Germline assignment: CDR1 GTSNPN and CDR2 SVGIG (reference sequence). The CDR3 DNA sequence: TGTGCCTGGATCGCCGGGATCGGAAACACCATATATTTT. Translation: CAWIAGIGNTIYF.

The chain has TRBV4-1 and TRBJ2-3, with D maybe TRBD1 (5 bases). Trimming pared 0 bases from V and 15 bases from J, leaving 22 bases between. This CDR3 is built from 15 residues. From germline, CDR1 is MGHRA and CDR2 YSYEKL. The CDR3: CASSQDPGWGSQEYF. As DNA, the CDR3 is TGCGCCAGCAGCCAAGACCCAGGGTGGGGTTCCCAAGAATATTTT.

This clone was seen many times. The genes are TRBV6-2 or TRBV6-3 and TRBJ2-4, with TRBD1 matching over 11 bases. CDR3 length equals 14 residues. Germline values: CDR1 MNHEY, CDR2 SVGEGT. Unmatched junction bases numbered 2, after V lost 2 bases and J lost 8 bases. The CDR3 sequence is CASSYGTGGHIQYF. CDR3 DNA sequence: TGTGCCAGCAGTTACGGGACAGGGGGGCACATTCAGTACTTC.

The J gene is TRBJ1-3, the V gene TRBV19; D unclear. The CDR3 runs 15 residues. Germline V CDR1 and CDR2: LNHDA, SQIVND (reference sequence). Between the trimmed V and J ends, which lost 10 bases and 0 bases, there was a span of 16 bases. DNA for the CDR3: TGTGCCACTCGGCCAAGGCGCATCTCTGGAAACACCATATATTTT. As protein: CATRPRRISGNTIYF.

J is TRBJ1-2 and V is TRBV10-3; 9 nucleotides align to TRBD1. The CDR3 runs to 15 residues. V was clipped by 4 bases and J by 2 bases; unmatched bases: 5. CDR1 ENHRY and CDR2 SYGVKD come from the germline V gene. The CDR3 loop reads CAISGGQGGNYGYTF. Written as DNA, the CDR3 is TGTGCCATCAGTGGGGGACAGGGTGGGAACTATGGCTACACCTTC.

The chain is built from TRBV6-5 and TRBJ1-5; D gene uncertain. The CDR3 runs 13 residues. Germline lookup yields CDR1 MNHEY and CDR2 SVGAGI. V dropped 2 bases and J dropped 5 bases, with 7 bases sitting between them. The CDR3 DNA follows: TGTGCCAGCAGTTACAGGGTGGATCAGCCCCAGCATTTT. Translated: CASSYRVDQPQHF.

The CDR3 nucleotides read TGTGCCAGCAGCTTGGACAGCGCGGGGGAGCTGTTTTTT. Encoded protein: CASSLDSAGELFF. The chain couples TRBV5-4 to TRBJ2-2; no reliable D call. The germline V gene encodes CDR1 SGHNT and CDR2 YYREEE (reference sequence). The ends were cut back, 0 bases at V and 8 bases at J, with 8 bases in the middle. CDR3 length equals 13 residues.

This clone has a single count. This chain joins TRBV7-2 and TRBJ2-7, with D perhaps matching TRBD2 (6 bases). The germline V gene has CDR1 SGHTA and CDR2 FQGNSA. Trimming shortened V by 5 bases and J by 4 bases, and 12 bases separated the two germline ends. The CDR3 has 13 amino acids. The CDR3 here is CASSLSRGYEQYF. CDR3 nucleotides: TGTGCCAGCAGCCTCTCGCGGGGATACGAGCAGTACTTC.

The chain joins TRBV12-3 or TRBV12-4 to TRBJ2-1; D is unresolved. V shed 5 bases and J shed 12 bases, with 11 bases lying between them. The CDR3 covers 11 residues. Here the CDR3 DNA reads TGTGCCAGCAGTCGACATGCCGCGCAGTTCTTC. It yields the protein CASSRHAAQFF.

The chain links TRBV19 to TRBJ2-7; TRBD1 agrees at 11 bases. V shed 10 bases, J shed 3 bases, and the junction held 5 bases outside the gene matches. Germline CDR1 and CDR2: LNHDA and SQIVND (reference sequence). The CDR3 length is 13 residues. The CDR3 reads CATQGQGVYEQYF. The DNA of the CDR3 is TGTGCCACCCAGGGACAGGGGGTCTACGAGCAGTACTTC.

The V call is TRBV5-1, the J call TRBJ2-3, with 8 bases that match TRBD1. Germline CDR1 reads SGHRS; CDR2 reads YFSETQ. J lost 5 bases, V lost 4 bases, and 9 bases had no gene match. The CDR3 sequence is 15 residues long. The CDR3 coding sequence is TGCGCCAGCAGCAAGACAGGGGAATGGGAAGATACGCAGTATTTT. Its translation: CASSKTGEWEDTQYF.

The chain uses TRBV2 and TRBJ1-6; D is possibly TRBD1 (6 bases). Germline CDR1 and CDR2: SNHLY and FYNNEI. The germline V and J ends were trimmed by 6 bases and 0 bases, with 9 bases remaining between them. The length of the CDR3 is 15 residues. DNA for the CDR3: TGTGCCAGCAGGTGGACAGTCTCCTATAATTCACCCCTCCACTTT. Its protein is CASRWTVSYNSPLHF.

The chain carries TRBV5-1 and TRBJ2-7; D not resolved. Germline V gene lookup returns CDR1 SGHRS and CDR2 YFSETQ. The CDR3 contains 13 residues. Deletions cut 2 bases from V and 1 base from J, with 7 bases between. The chain's CDR3 is CASSFQLSYEQYF. As DNA, the CDR3 is TGCGCCAGCAGCTTTCAGTTGTCCTACGAGCAGTACTTC.

The chain couples TRBV29-1 to TRBJ2-1, with TRBD2 matching over 11 bases. This CDR3 region has 14 residues. Germline CDR1 is SQVTM and CDR2 is ANQGSEA. V shed 4 bases and J 8 bases; nucleotides not matched to a gene: 7. The CDR3 nucleotides are TGCAGCGTTGTGCGGCTAGCGGGAGGAGATGAGCAGTTCTTC. Protein: CSVVRLAGGDEQFF.

This chain joins TRBV20-1 and TRBJ2-7; 8 positions agree with TRBD1. Germline V lookup: CDR1 DFQATT, CDR2 SNEGSKA (reference sequence). The CDR3 is made up of 11 amino acids. The J segment lost 5 bases and the V segment lost 6 bases, leaving 3 bases of the junction unmatched. The CDR3 protein is CSARTGNEQYF. The CDR3 nucleotides are TGCAGTGCGCGGACAGGGAACGAGCAGTACTTC.

The chain joins TRBV28 to TRBJ2-1; D unresolved. Trimming stripped 1 base from V and 6 bases from J, with 4 bases between. There are 12 residues in the CDR3. The germline CDR1 and CDR2 sequences are MDHEN and SYDVKM. The CDR3 DNA reads as TGTGCCAGCAGTTTATCGATCAATGAGCAGTTCTTC. As protein: CASSLSINEQFF.

V is TRBV11-3 and J is TRBJ2-5, with TRBD2 identical over 11 bases. This CDR3 spans 14 amino acids. CDR1 is SGHNT and CDR2 is YENEEA in the germline V gene. With 4 bases clipped from V and 5 bases from J, the junction kept 3 bases outside the gene matches. CDR3 loop: CASSSRLAGETQYF. The CDR3 region has the DNA TGTGCCAGCAGCTCAAGACTAGCGGGGGAGACCCAGTACTTC. The variable domain in full, with the rest retrieved from reference TRBV11-3 and TRBJ2-5, is EAGVVQSPRYKIIEKKQPVAFWCNPISGHNTLYWYLQNLGQGPELLIRYENEEAVDDSQLPKDRFSAERLKGVDSTLKIQPAELGDSAVYLCASSSRLAGETQYFGPGTRLLVL.

The chain uses TRBV14 and TRBJ2-7; D not resolved. CDR1 and CDR2 (germline): SGHDN, FVKESK. Deletions cut 1 base from V and 3 bases from J, with 10 bases between. CDR3 length: 14 residues. The CDR3 DNA is TGTGCCAGCAGCCAAGTTGGGAATTTCTACGAGCAGTACTTC. It encodes CASSQVGNFYEQYF.

The rearrangement links TRBV15 to TRBJ2-5; 7 bases match TRBD2. CDR1 LNHNV and CDR2 YYDKDF come from the germline V gene (reference sequence). V gave up 0 bases and J gave up 0 bases; unmatched junction bases: 4. This CDR3 contains 16 residues. CDR3 in amino acids: CATSRDALADQETQYF. CDR3 in DNA: TGTGCCACCAGCAGAGATGCCCTAGCGGACCAAGAGACCCAGTACTTC.